The 27 T cell receptor beta chains below all came from one sample that was sequenced in a study of T cell repertoires and Cas9 in healthy adults. Assay used: immunoSEQ multiplex PCR; TCRdb lists only in-frame clones, some missing. This table holds 20,000 to 25,000 clones, under 95% found once. The sequenced material came from CD4+ effector T cells (CD127+, CD25-, CD137-, CD154-) from PBMCs; culture status not recorded. These receptors were obtained from a human donor in good health.

The chain is built from TRBV6-1 and TRBJ1-6; 8 bases agree with TRBD1. The ends lost 2 bases at V and 5 bases at J; junction bases unmatched: 5. This CDR3 is built from 16 residues. Germline values: CDR1 MNHNS, CDR2 SASEGT. CDR3 bases: TGTGCCAGCAGTGAACCCAGGGGGCAAAATAATTCACCCCTCCACTTT. Its translation: CASSEPRGQNNSPLHF.

The J gene is TRBJ2-5, the V gene TRBV7-9; D possibly corresponds to TRBD2 (5 bases). Trimming took 1 base from V and 5 from J, leaving 11 bases between them. The germline V gene encodes CDR1 SEHNR and CDR2 FQNEAQ (reference sequence). The CDR3 runs 14 residues. The CDR3 sequence: CASSLGVTGETQYF. DNA of the CDR3: TGTGCCAGCAGCTTAGGGGTGACGGGGGAGACCCAGTACTTC.

The chain has TRBV7-8 and TRBJ1-5, with TRBD1 matching 9 bases. CDR1 SGHVS and CDR2 FQNEAQ come from the germline V gene. The CDR3 extends over 18 amino acids. V trimming: 2 bases; J trimming: 6 bases; junction bases outside the gene matches: 14. CDR3 sequence (DNA): TGTGCCAGCAGCTTATCTCACGGGATACAGGGGGCTGGTCAGCCCCAGCATTTT. This gives the protein CASSLSHGIQGAGQPQHF.

The chain carries TRBV6-5 and TRBJ1-2; D ambiguous. Germline V gives CDR1 MNHEY, CDR2 SVGAGI. This CDR3 contains 13 residues. Trimming cost V 10 bases and J 4 bases, with 16 bases left between them. The CDR3, as DNA: TGTGCCACAGCAGGCCCTCGGGGCTATGGCTACACCTTC. This translates into CATAGPRGYGYTF.

The rearrangement links TRBV30 to TRBJ1-2; D remains unclear. Germline-derived CDR1 and CDR2 are GTSNPN and SVGIG (reference sequence). V was shortened by 8 bases and J by 8 bases, with 6 bases between the two germline ends. There are 8 residues in the CDR3. The CDR3 reads CAGGGYTF. The CDR3, as DNA: TGTGCCGGAGGGGGCTACACCTTC. The full variable domain, its missing parts supplied by reference TRBV30 and TRBJ1-2, is SQTIHQWPATLVQPVGSPLSLECTVEGTSNPNLYWYRQAAGRGLQLLFYSVGIGQISSEVPQNLSASRPQDRQFILSSKKLLLSDSGFYLCAGGGYTFGSGTRLTVV.

The chain employs TRBV2 and TRBJ1-3, with no clear D. The V gene lost 6 bases and the J gene lost 0 bases, with 12 bases spanning the gap. Germline V gene sequence: CDR1 SNHLY, CDR2 FYNNEI. The CDR3 loop spans 15 amino acids. The chain's CDR3 is CASRIEQSSGNTIYF. For the CDR3, the DNA is TGTGCCAGCAGGATCGAACAGAGCTCTGGAAACACCATATATTTT.

The CDR3 DNA reads as TGTGCCAGCAGTGACGCAGGGAGAAAGGACGAGCAGTACTTC. As protein: CASSDAGRKDEQYF. The chain recombines TRBV25-1 with TRBJ2-7; possibly TRBD1 or TRBD2 for D (5 bases each). V was cut by 3 bases and J by 5 bases, with 14 bases left in between. The CDR3 has 14 amino acids. The V gene's germline CDR1 is MGHDK and CDR2 SYGVNS.

J is TRBJ1-2 and V is TRBV6-5, with unresolved D. There are 13 residues in the CDR3. Germline loops: CDR1 MNHEY, CDR2 SVGAGI. The V gene lost 0 bases and the J gene lost 8 bases, with 10 bases spanning the gap. CDR3 residues: CASSYSLLGGYTF. DNA of the CDR3: TGTGCCAGCAGTTACTCACTTTTGGGAGGCTACACCTTC.

The J gene is TRBJ2-6, the V gene TRBV10-3; D is uncertain. Trimming took off 4 bases at V and 0 bases at J, with 10 bases between the two ends. Looked up from germline, CDR1 is ENHRY and CDR2 is SYGVKD. The CDR3 is 16 amino acids. The CDR3 region is CAISGERFSGANVLTF. The CDR3 DNA follows: TGTGCCATCAGTGGTGAACGCTTCTCTGGGGCCAACGTCCTGACTTTC.

V usage is TRBV28 and J usage is TRBJ1-2; D not certain. V shed 6 bases and J shed 2 bases, with 13 bases lying between them. Germline V gives CDR1 MDHEN, CDR2 SYDVKM. The CDR3 runs 14 residues. CDR3 nucleotides: TGTGCCAGCAGCTCATTAGACCGGAACTATGGCTACACCTTC. This sequence encodes CASSSLDRNYGYTF.

The CDR3 sequence: CASSIYENTEAFF. In DNA form, the CDR3 reads TGTGCCAGCAGCATATATGAGAACACTGAAGCTTTCTTT. This rearrangement joins TRBV2 to TRBJ1-1; D is unresolved. The V end lost 6 bases, the J end lost 1 base, and 9 bases lay between the germline ends. The CDR3 spans 13 residues. Germline V gene sequence: CDR1 SNHLY, CDR2 FYNNEI.

The rearrangement uses TRBV6-6 and TRBJ1-5; the D gene is possibly TRBD1 (5 bases). Trimming shortened V by 2 bases and J by 7 bases, and 9 bases separated the two germline ends. Looked up from germline, CDR1 is MNHNY and CDR2 is SVGAGI (reference sequence). The CDR3 covers 13 residues. The CDR3 spells CASSYRGFQPQHF. The CDR3 coding sequence is TGTGCCAGCAGTTACAGGGGTTTCCAGCCCCAGCATTTT.

This chain joins TRBV6-5 and TRBJ2-5; the D gene is possibly TRBD2 (6 bases). This CDR3 contains 14 residues. In germline, CDR1 is MNHEY, CDR2 SVGAGI. The V end was cut by 5 bases, the J end by 4 bases, with 14 bases between. CDR3 bases: TGTGCCAGCAGTCCCCCGGGGACTCCAGAGACCCAGTACTTC. This encodes CASSPPGTPETQYF.

The table lists this clone with a few counts. Written as DNA, the CDR3 is TGTGCCAGCAGCCAAGATGGAGACCTCTCCTACGAGCAGTACTTC. Translated: CASSQDGDLSYEQYF. The V and J genes are TRBV4-2 and TRBJ2-7; D ambiguous. The germline V gene encodes CDR1 LGHNA and CDR2 YNFKEQ. This CDR3 is 15 amino acids long. V was trimmed by 0 bases and J by 0 bases, leaving 9 bases between them.

The chain is built from TRBV7-2 and TRBJ2-3; 8 nucleotides align to TRBD2. The germline CDR1 and CDR2 sequences are SGHTA and FQGNSA. After removal of 2 bases from V and 3 bases from J, the junction contained 10 bases not matched to a gene. The CDR3 totals 17 residues. As DNA, the CDR3 is TGTGCCAGCAGCTTAATCGGGGGGGCCGGGGGTACAGATACGCAGTATTTT. Residues: CASSLIGGAGGTDTQYF. Filled out from reference TRBV7-2 and TRBJ2-3, the complete variable domain reads GAGVSQSPSNKVTEKGKDVELRCDPISGHTALYWYRQSLGQGLEFLIYFQGNSAPDKSGLPSDRFSAERTGGSVSTLTIQRTQQEDSAVYLCASSLIGGAGGTDTQYFGPGTRLTVL.

This sequence joins TRBV6-1 and TRBJ2-3; 7 nucleotides match TRBD2. Germline CDR1 is MNHNS and CDR2 is SASEGT. The length of the CDR3 is 15 residues. With 6 bases clipped from V and 1 base from J, the junction kept 7 bases outside the gene matches. CDR3 in amino acids: CASRLTSGGTDTQYF. CDR3 DNA sequence: TGTGCCAGCAGGTTAACAAGCGGGGGCACAGATACGCAGTATTTT.

CDR3 bases: TGTGCCAGCAGAGACAACAGGGGGGGGCCGGAGACCCAGTACTTC. This codes for CASRDNRGGPETQYF. This chain joins TRBV6-6 and TRBJ2-5; D may be TRBD1 (8 bases). The CDR3 is made up of 15 amino acids. CDR1 and CDR2 (germline): MNHNY, SVGAGI (reference sequence). Trimming removed 6 bases from V and 5 bases from J, with 19 bases in between.

This chain links TRBV5-1 with TRBJ2-3; D gene unclear. V lost 4 bases, J lost 0 bases, and 12 bases lay in between. The germline CDR1 and CDR2 sequences are SGHRS and YFSETQ. This CDR3 has 15 amino acids. The CDR3 region has the DNA TGCGCCAGCAGCCGGGCGGCCTCTAGCACAGATACGCAGTATTTT. It yields the protein CASSRAASSTDTQYF.

The gene calls are TRBV6-1 and TRBJ2-7; no reliable D call. Per the germline V gene, CDR1 is MNHNS and CDR2 is SASEGT. V was pared by 6 bases and J by 3 bases, with 9 bases between. The CDR3 runs 12 residues. CDR3 residues: CASRPGFYEQYF. The CDR3 DNA follows: TGTGCCAGCAGGCCTGGCTTCTACGAGCAGTACTTC.

This clone turned up a few times. This rearrangement joins TRBV7-9 to TRBJ2-1; D is uncertain. The CDR3 has 16 residues. V lost 5 bases, J lost 12 bases, and 26 bases lay in between. Germline loops: CDR1 SEHNR, CDR2 FQNEAQ (reference sequence). The CDR3 DNA reads as TGTGCCAGCAGCACTGCCGCCAAGGGTGCAGCTAAGGGGCAGTTCTTC. Translated, it gives CASSTAAKGAAKGQFF.

The CDR3 here is CASSGTFGEQFF. Written as DNA, the CDR3 is TGTGCCAGCAGCGGAACTTTTGGTGAGCAGTTCTTC. The chain couples TRBV14 to TRBJ2-1; D remains unclear. Trimming stripped 5 bases from V and 9 bases from J, with 11 bases between. The length of the CDR3 is 12 residues. Germline values: CDR1 SGHDN, CDR2 FVKESK.

This sequence joins TRBV7-9 and TRBJ2-3, with D possibly matching TRBD1 (6 bases). This CDR3 has 16 amino acids. V was cut by 1 base and J by 0 bases, with 11 bases left in between. Germline V gene sequence: CDR1 SEHNR, CDR2 FQNEAQ (reference sequence). CDR3 coding DNA: TGTGCCAGCAGCTTAGGTTCAGGGGAAAGCACAGATACGCAGTATTTT. The encoded protein is CASSLGSGESTDTQYF.

The chain employs TRBV5-4 and TRBJ1-3; weak D call: TRBD1 (6 bases). Trimming removed 4 bases at V and 0 bases at J, with 14 bases between. This CDR3 contains 16 residues. Germline CDR1 and CDR2: SGHNT and YYREEE (reference sequence). CDR3 residues: CASSERGGYSGNTIYF. The CDR3 nucleotides are TGTGCCAGCAGCGAGAGAGGGGGATACTCTGGAAACACCATATATTTT.

The V and J genes are TRBV30 and TRBJ1-5; D remains unclear. CDR3 size: 13 residues. Looked up from germline, CDR1 is GTSNPN and CDR2 is SVGIG (reference sequence). Between the trimmed V and J ends, which lost 4 bases and 5 bases, there was a span of 12 bases. CDR3 sequence (DNA): TGTGCCTGGACAGACGACGGGGATCAGCCCCAGCATTTT. It yields the protein CAWTDDGDQPQHF.

The V call is TRBV6-5, the J call TRBJ1-1; 8 nucleotides align to TRBD1. The CDR3 sequence is 15 residues long. CDR1 is MNHEY, CDR2 SVGAGI, per germline. Trimming took 6 bases from V and 1 from J; bases not matched to a gene: 7. Here the CDR3 DNA reads TGTGCCAGCAGAGACAGGGGACGGGGGAACACTGAAGCTTTCTTT. Translation: CASRDRGRGNTEAFF.

The rearrangement joins TRBV15 to TRBJ2-5, with 9 bases aligning to TRBD2. V shed 1 base and J 6 bases; nucleotides not matched to a gene: 9. CDR1 is LNHNV and CDR2 is YYDKDF in the germline V gene (reference sequence). CDR3 length equals 16 residues. The chain's CDR3 is CATSRGLAGGSQTQYF. The CDR3 DNA reads TGTGCCACCAGCAGAGGGCTGGCGGGGGGGTCTCAGACCCAGTACTTC.

The genes are TRBV9 and TRBJ1-1; 9 nucleotides line up with TRBD1. V trimming: 3 bases; J trimming: 8 bases; junction bases outside the gene matches: 2. The CDR3 length is 12 residues. Germline assignment: CDR1 SGDLS and CDR2 YYNGEE. Written as DNA, the CDR3 is TGTGCCAGCAGCGGAGGACAGGGGGAAGCTTTCTTT. Amino acids: CASSGGQGEAFF.